The 28 T cell receptor beta chains reported below all come from one sample, sequenced in a study of blood T cells in healthy people across ages (dated by TCRdb to 2013 to 2016). The library was produced with 5' RACE. A second PCR of about 6 to 11 cycles was performed with a sample-barcoded 5' primer and a J-beta primer mix. TCRdb handled the public reads itself, with Q25 trimming in fastp and clone calling in MiXCR, and kept productive beta chains. Merged by CDR3 protein, the rows form single entries marked with the most common genes and DNA. This sample gives around 2 million distinct CDR3 sequences in total; roughly two fifths of them show up just once. The ten largest clones represent more than 20% of the sample. Material: blood. These receptors were taken from a human donor in good health.

There are many counts of this clonotype. The rearrangement links TRBV29-1 to TRBJ2-7, with 8 bases lining up with TRBD1. Losses at the gene ends were 5 bases for V and 4 bases for J; bases not matched to a gene: 7. The CDR3 sequence is 13 residues long. Germline CDR1 reads SQVTM; CDR2 reads ANQGSEA. Here the CDR3 DNA reads TGCAGCGTTTTGGGACAGGAGCTTTACGAGCAGTACTTC. Protein sequence: CSVLGQELYEQYF.

This clonotype has just one count. This chain connects TRBV4-1 to TRBJ2-3, with D unresolved. The germline V gene has CDR1 MGHRA and CDR2 YSYEKL. V lost 4 bases, J lost 3 bases, and 11 bases lay in between. The CDR3 sequence is 14 residues long. CDR3: CASSLSPLTDTQYF. The DNA of the CDR3 is TGCGCCAGCAGCCTAAGCCCCCTGACAGATACGCAGTATTTT.

The genes are TRBV15 and TRBJ2-1, with TRBD2 identical over 10 bases. The DNA end lines up better with TRBJ2-7; the J call may be wrong. The CDR3 totals 15 residues. The germline V gene has CDR1 LNHNV and CDR2 YYDKDF (reference sequence). The CDR3 region is CATSSERGGWDEQYF. The DNA for the CDR3 is TGTGCCACCAGCAGCGAGCGGGGGGGCTGGGATGAGCAGTACTTC.

This chain uses TRBV18 with TRBJ1-2; 7 nucleotides agree with TRBD1. Per the germline V gene, CDR1 is KGHSH and CDR2 is LQKENI. After removal of 6 bases from V and 4 bases from J, the junction contained 14 bases not matched to a gene. The CDR3 totals 16 residues. This CDR3 is CASSPGLGGAGYGYTF. In nucleotides, the CDR3 is TGTGCCAGCTCGCCCGGTCTAGGGGGCGCAGGCTATGGCTACACCTTC.

A single count supports this clonotype. This chain links TRBV6-1 with TRBJ1-5; 9 bases are a match to TRBD1. Germline V gene sequence: CDR1 MNHNS, CDR2 SASEGT. With 6 bases clipped from V and 1 base from J, the junction kept 13 bases outside the gene matches. The CDR3 is 18 amino acids. The CDR3 DNA is TGTGCCAGCAGGGACGGAGGGACAGGGTTGTTCAGCAATCAGCCCCAGCATTTT. Translated: CASRDGGTGLFSNQPQHF.

The rearrangement uses TRBV4-3 and TRBJ2-5; weak D call: TRBD1 (5 bases). Per the germline V gene, CDR1 is LGHNA and CDR2 is YSLEER. V gave up 2 bases and J gave up 5 bases, with 15 bases separating them. This CDR3 spans 15 amino acids. The CDR3 sequence: CASSQTRVMGETQYF. CDR3 nucleotide sequence: TGCGCCAGCAGCCAAACCAGGGTGATGGGGGAGACCCAGTACTTC.

This clonotype has more than one count but fewer than ten. This chain joins TRBV9 and TRBJ2-7; D perhaps matches TRBD1 (6 bases). Trimming left V 3 bases short and J 3 bases short, with 10 bases between. The CDR3 has 13 amino acids. The V gene's germline CDR1 is SGDLS and CDR2 YYNGEE. The CDR3: CASSADSHYEQYF. Written as DNA, the CDR3 is TGTGCCAGCAGCGCGGACAGTCACTACGAGCAGTACTTC.

The chain's CDR3 is CASSLEGHGNQPQHF. The CDR3 DNA is TGTGCCAGCAGCTTAGAGGGACACGGCAATCAGCCCCAGCATTTT. The chain couples TRBV7-6 to TRBJ1-5; possible D gene TRBD1, 6 bases. Germline V CDR1 and CDR2: SGHVS, FNYEAQ. Between the trimmed V and J ends, which lost 1 base and 2 bases, there was a span of 9 bases. This CDR3 has 15 amino acids.

A few counts support this clonotype. For the CDR3, the DNA is TGTGCCAGCAGAAGGGTTGTCGGCACTGAAGCTTTCTTT. It is translated as CASRRVVGTEAFF. The rearrangement uses TRBV7-9 and TRBJ1-1; D is undetermined. V was clipped by 6 bases and J by 4 bases, with 12 bases between them. In germline, CDR1 is SEHNR, CDR2 FQNEAQ (reference sequence). The length of the CDR3 is 13 residues.

This clonotype was observed a few times. V usage is TRBV7-8 and J usage is TRBJ2-3; TRBD2 matches 8 bases. The germline gives CDR1 SGHVS, CDR2 FQNEAQ. CDR3 size: 15 residues. V gave up 4 bases and J gave up 5 bases; unmatched junction bases: 8. The CDR3 protein is CASSWEGLVQDTQYF. As DNA, the CDR3 is TGTGCCAGCAGCTGGGAGGGACTAGTCCAAGATACGCAGTATTTT. Full variable domain (rest looked up from reference TRBV7-8 and TRBJ2-3): GAGVSQSPRYKVAKRGQDVALRCDPISGHVSLFWYQQALGQGPEFLTYFQNEAQLDKSGLPSDRFFAERPEGSVSTLKIQRTQQEDSAVYLCASSWEGLVQDTQYFGPGTRLTVL.

The chain uses TRBV6-6 and TRBJ2-7, with D perhaps being TRBD1 or TRBD2 (7 bases each). V shed 6 bases and J shed 7 bases, with 19 bases lying between them. Per the germline V gene, CDR1 is MNHNY and CDR2 is SVGAGI (reference sequence). The CDR3 is 14 amino acids. CDR3 nucleotides: TGTGCCAGCAGCGCACTTCAGGGGGGGTCTGAGCAGTACTTC. This codes for CASSALQGGSEQYF.

J is TRBJ2-3 and V is TRBV5-1; 7 nucleotides align to TRBD1. The CDR3 is 15 amino acids. The germline gives CDR1 SGHRS, CDR2 YFSETQ. V gave up 8 bases and J gave up 3 bases; unmatched junction bases: 12. CDR3 region: CARGHYWDRTDTQYF. CDR3 bases: TGCGCCAGAGGACATTATTGGGACAGAACAGATACGCAGTATTTT.

This clonotype was seen only a few times. The genes are TRBV10-3 and TRBJ2-7, with no clear D. The CDR3 is 14 amino acids. The germline V and J ends were trimmed by 11 bases and 3 bases, with 20 bases remaining between them. Germline V CDR1 and CDR2: ENHRY, SYGVKD. CDR3 sequence: CAPRRKEISYEQYF. As DNA, the CDR3 is TGTGCCCCCCGTCGGAAGGAAATAAGCTACGAGCAGTACTTC.

This clonotype turned up a few times. J is TRBJ1-2 and V is TRBV5-1; the D gene is possibly TRBD1 (5 bases). The V gene's germline CDR1 is SGHRS and CDR2 YFSETQ. The CDR3 loop spans 14 amino acids. The V and J ends lost 3 bases and 6 bases respectively, with 15 bases between them. CDR3 in DNA: TGCGCCAGCAGCTCCGCCAGGGAAGCGGATGGCTACACCTTC. Translating it yields CASSSAREADGYTF.

The CDR3 DNA reads TGTGCCAGCAGCTTGGGGGCGTACGAGACCCAGTACTTC. This sequence encodes CASSLGAYETQYF. The rearrangement joins TRBV7-2 to TRBJ2-7, with D possibly TRBD1 on 6 matching bases. TRBJ2-5 explains the end of the DNA better; the J call may be wrong. The CDR3 runs to 13 residues. Germline-derived CDR1 and CDR2 are SGHTA and FQGNSA.

The chain links TRBV6-6 to TRBJ2-1; 7 nucleotides match TRBD1. The V gene's germline CDR1 is MNHNY and CDR2 SVGAGI (reference sequence). Trimming took 6 bases from V and 8 from J; bases not matched to a gene: 10. This CDR3 has 14 residues. The CDR3 reads CASRFDREKDEQFF. As DNA, the CDR3 is TGTGCCAGCAGATTCGACAGGGAAAAGGATGAGCAGTTCTTC.

The chain's CDR3 is CASSLSSGSSLEQYF. In DNA, the CDR3 is TGTGCCAGCAGCTTGTCTAGCGGGAGTTCCCTCGAGCAGTACTTC. The rearrangement joins TRBV7-2 to TRBJ2-5, with 10 bases identical to TRBD2. Gene TRBJ2-7 matches the end of the DNA better, so the J call may be wrong. The CDR3 consists of 15 residues. In germline, CDR1 is SGHTA, CDR2 FQGNSA.

In the case of this clonotype: At one end, the junction sequence differs from germline, possibly due to a read error. The rearrangement joins TRBV5-1 to TRBJ1-5; D is perhaps TRBD1 (5 bases). The CDR3 runs to 14 residues. Germline loops: CDR1 SGHRS, CDR2 YFSETQ. The CDR3 is CASRLDGGDQPQHF. CDR3 bases: TGCGCCAGCAGATTGGACGGGGGGGATCAGCCCCAGCATTTT.

The chain carries TRBV14 and TRBJ1-1; D call uncertain. The CDR3 is 13 residues long. Germline V gives CDR1 SGHDN, CDR2 FVKESK. V lost 3 bases and J 1 base, leaving 6 bases between the germline ends. The CDR3 region is CASSHDGNTEAFF. Here the CDR3 DNA reads TGTGCCAGCAGCCATGACGGGAACACTGAAGCTTTCTTT. Full variable domain (missing parts from reference TRBV14 and TRBJ1-1): EAGVTQFPSHSVIEKGQTVTLRCDPISGHDNLYWYRRVMGKEIKFLLHFVKESKQDESGMPNNRFLAERTGGTYSTLKVQPAELEDSGVYFCASSHDGNTEAFFGQGTRLTVV.

The chain couples TRBV20-1 to TRBJ2-1, with 8 positions matching TRBD2. The CDR3 sequence is 14 residues long. V lost 6 bases and J lost 4; bases outside the gene matches: 8. Looked up from germline, CDR1 is DFQATT and CDR2 is SNEGSKA (reference sequence). CDR3 sequence (DNA): TGCAGTGCCCTTAGCGGGGTGACGTACAATGAGCAGTTCTTC. Translating it yields CSALSGVTYNEQFF.

This clonotype was observed a handful of times. The chain recombines TRBV13 with TRBJ1-2; perhaps TRBD1 as D (5 bases). CDR3 length: 15 amino acids. Germline values: CDR1 PRHDT, CDR2 FYEKMQ (reference sequence). Trimming cost V 6 bases and J 6 bases, with 20 bases left between them. In nucleotides, the CDR3 is TGTGCCAGCAGGAAGACAGAGACTTTAAGGGATGGCTACACCTTC. It encodes CASRKTETLRDGYTF.

In its sample, this clonotype was seen once. This rearrangement joins TRBV20-1 to TRBJ2-1; D not certain. The V end lost 5 bases, the J end lost 5 bases, and 13 bases lay between the germline ends. The CDR3 consists of 13 residues. Per the germline V gene, CDR1 is DFQATT and CDR2 is SNEGSKA (reference sequence). The CDR3 reads CSALKADHNEQFF. The DNA for the CDR3 is TGCAGTGCTCTAAAGGCCGATCACAATGAGCAGTTCTTC.

The chain is built from TRBV15 and TRBJ2-7; 10 bases agree with TRBD1. The closer fit of TRBJ2-5 to the DNA end suggests the J call may be wrong. The CDR3 loop spans 16 amino acids. The germline V gene encodes CDR1 LNHNV and CDR2 YYDKDF (reference sequence). This CDR3 reads CATSRSTGGPRVTQYF. In DNA form, the CDR3 reads TGTGCCACCAGCAGATCGACAGGGGGCCCGCGAGTGACCCAGTACTTC.

This chain links TRBV20-1 with TRBJ2-1; TRBD2 aligns across 11 bases. The CDR3 has 14 residues. Germline CDR1 reads DFQATT; CDR2 reads SNEGSKA (reference sequence). Germline trimming cut 5 bases from V and 10 bases from J; bases unmatched to any gene: 10. For the CDR3, the DNA is TGCAGTGCTCTAACTAGCGGGGGAATTGGAGAGCAGTTCTTC. Residues: CSALTSGGIGEQFF.

The table lists this clonotype with a few counts. The chain combines TRBV14 with TRBJ1-2; 9 nucleotides agree with TRBD1. Unmatched junction bases numbered 9, after V lost 4 bases and J lost 6 bases. This CDR3 has 15 residues. Per the germline V gene, CDR1 is SGHDN and CDR2 is FVKESK. The CDR3, as DNA: TGTGCCAGCAGCCGACATCCCGGGACAGGGCATGGCTACACCTTC. As protein: CASSRHPGTGHGYTF.

This clonotype was found once. The J gene is TRBJ1-2, the V gene TRBV20-1, with 7 positions matching TRBD1. Germline assignment: CDR1 DFQATT and CDR2 SNEGSKA (reference sequence). The CDR3 is made up of 16 amino acids. With 5 bases clipped from V and 2 bases from J, the junction kept 14 bases outside the gene matches. CDR3 amino acids: CSAYPLTGYPNYGYTF. CDR3 nucleotide sequence: TGCAGTGCTTATCCCTTGACAGGGTACCCGAACTATGGCTACACCTTC.

The table lists this clonotype with a few counts. The chain couples TRBV4-1 to TRBJ1-5; weak D call: TRBD1 (6 bases). Germline V gives CDR1 MGHRA, CDR2 YSYEKL. Between the trimmed V and J ends, which lost 0 bases and 0 bases, there was a span of 15 bases. This CDR3 has 18 residues. The CDR3 sequence: CASSQEDPGAYSNQPQHF. The DNA for the CDR3 is TGCGCCAGCAGCCAAGAGGATCCAGGGGCTTATAGCAATCAGCCCCAGCATTTT.

This clonotype was recorded many times. V and J are TRBV12-3 or TRBV12-4 and TRBJ1-2; maybe TRBD1 (5 bases). V was shortened by 6 bases and J by 4 bases, with 12 bases between the two germline ends. There are 13 residues in the CDR3. The CDR3 loop is CASSIQDSYGYTF. The CDR3 coding sequence is TGTGCCAGCAGCATACAAGACAGCTATGGCTACACCTTC.